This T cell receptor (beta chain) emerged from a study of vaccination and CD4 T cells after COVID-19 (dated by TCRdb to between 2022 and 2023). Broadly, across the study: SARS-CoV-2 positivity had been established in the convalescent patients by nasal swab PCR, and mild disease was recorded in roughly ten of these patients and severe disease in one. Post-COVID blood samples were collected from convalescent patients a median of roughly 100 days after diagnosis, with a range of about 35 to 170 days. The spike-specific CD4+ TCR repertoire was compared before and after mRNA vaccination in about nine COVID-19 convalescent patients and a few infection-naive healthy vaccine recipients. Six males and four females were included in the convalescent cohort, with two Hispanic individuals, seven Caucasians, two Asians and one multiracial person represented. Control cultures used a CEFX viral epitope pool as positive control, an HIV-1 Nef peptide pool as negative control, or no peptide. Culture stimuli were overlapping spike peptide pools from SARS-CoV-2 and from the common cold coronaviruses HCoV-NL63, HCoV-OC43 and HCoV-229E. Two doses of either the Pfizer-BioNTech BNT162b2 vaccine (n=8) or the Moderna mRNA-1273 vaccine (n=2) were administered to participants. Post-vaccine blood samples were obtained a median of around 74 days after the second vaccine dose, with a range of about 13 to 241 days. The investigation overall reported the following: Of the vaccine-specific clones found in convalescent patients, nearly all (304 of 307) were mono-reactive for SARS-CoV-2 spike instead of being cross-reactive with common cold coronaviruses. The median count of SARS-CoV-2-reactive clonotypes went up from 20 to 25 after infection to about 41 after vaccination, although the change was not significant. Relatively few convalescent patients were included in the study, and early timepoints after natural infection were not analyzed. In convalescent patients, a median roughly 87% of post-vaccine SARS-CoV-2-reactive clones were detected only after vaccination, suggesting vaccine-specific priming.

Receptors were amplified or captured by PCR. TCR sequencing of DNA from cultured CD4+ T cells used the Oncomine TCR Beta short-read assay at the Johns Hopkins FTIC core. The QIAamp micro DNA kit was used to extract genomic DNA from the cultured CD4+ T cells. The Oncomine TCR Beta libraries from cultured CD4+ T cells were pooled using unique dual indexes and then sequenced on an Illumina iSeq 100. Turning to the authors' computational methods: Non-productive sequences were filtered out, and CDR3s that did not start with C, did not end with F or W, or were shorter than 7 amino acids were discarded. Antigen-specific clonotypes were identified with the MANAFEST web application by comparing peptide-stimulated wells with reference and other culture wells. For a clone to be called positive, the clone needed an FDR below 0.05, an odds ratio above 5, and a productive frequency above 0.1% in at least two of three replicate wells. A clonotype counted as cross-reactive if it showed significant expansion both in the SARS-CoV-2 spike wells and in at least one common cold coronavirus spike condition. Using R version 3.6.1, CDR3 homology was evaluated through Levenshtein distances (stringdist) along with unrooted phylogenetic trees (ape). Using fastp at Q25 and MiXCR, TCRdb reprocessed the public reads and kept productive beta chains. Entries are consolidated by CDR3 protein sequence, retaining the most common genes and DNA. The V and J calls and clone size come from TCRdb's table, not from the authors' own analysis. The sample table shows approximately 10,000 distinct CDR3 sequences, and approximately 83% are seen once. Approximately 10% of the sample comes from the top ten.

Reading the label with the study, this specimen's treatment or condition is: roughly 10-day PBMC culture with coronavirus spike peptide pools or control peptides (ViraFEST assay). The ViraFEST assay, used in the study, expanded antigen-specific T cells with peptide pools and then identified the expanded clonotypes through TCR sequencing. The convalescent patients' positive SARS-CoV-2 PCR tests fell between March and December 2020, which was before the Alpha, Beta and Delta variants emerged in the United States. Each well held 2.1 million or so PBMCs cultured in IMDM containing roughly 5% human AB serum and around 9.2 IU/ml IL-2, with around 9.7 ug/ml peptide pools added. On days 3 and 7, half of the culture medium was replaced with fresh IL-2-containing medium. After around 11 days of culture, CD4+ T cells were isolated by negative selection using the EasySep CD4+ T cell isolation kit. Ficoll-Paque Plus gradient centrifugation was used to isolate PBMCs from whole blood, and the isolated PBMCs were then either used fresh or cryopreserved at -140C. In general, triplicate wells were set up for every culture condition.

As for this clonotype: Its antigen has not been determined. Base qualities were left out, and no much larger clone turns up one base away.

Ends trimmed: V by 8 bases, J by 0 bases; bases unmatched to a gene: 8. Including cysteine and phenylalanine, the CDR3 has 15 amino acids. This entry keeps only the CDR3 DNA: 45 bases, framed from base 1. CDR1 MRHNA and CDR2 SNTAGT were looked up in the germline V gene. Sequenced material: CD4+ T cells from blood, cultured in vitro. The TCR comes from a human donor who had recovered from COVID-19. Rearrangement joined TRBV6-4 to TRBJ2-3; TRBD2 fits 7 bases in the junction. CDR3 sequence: CASPPTGGSTDTQYF. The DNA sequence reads TGTGCCAGCCCACCAACGGGAGGTAGCACAGATACGCAGTATTTT.